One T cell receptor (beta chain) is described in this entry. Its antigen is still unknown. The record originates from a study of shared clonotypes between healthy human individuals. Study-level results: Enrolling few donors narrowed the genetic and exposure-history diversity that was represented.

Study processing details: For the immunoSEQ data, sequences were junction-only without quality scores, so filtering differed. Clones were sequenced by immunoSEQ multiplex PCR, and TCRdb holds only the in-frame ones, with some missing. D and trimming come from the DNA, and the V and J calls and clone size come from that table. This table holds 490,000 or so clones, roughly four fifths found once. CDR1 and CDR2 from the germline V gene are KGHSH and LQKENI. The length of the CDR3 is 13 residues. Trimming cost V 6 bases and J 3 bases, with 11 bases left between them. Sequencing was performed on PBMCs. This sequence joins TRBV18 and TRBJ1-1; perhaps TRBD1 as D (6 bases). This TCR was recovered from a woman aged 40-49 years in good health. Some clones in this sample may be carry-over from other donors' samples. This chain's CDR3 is CASSPYRDTEAFF. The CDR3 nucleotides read TGTGCCAGCTCGCCCTACAGGGACACTGAAGCTTTCTTT.